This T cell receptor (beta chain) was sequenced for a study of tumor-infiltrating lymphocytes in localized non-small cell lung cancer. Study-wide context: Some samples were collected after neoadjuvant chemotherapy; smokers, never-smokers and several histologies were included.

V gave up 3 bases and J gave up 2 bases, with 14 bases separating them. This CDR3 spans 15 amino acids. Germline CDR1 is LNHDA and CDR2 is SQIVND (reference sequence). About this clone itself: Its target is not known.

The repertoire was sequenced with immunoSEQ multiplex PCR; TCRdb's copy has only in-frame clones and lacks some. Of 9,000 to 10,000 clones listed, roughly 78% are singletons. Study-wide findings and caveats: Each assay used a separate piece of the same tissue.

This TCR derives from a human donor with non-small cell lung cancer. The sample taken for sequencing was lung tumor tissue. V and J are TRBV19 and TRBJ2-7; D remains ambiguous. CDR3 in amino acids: CASSISLPPTYEQYF. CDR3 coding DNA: TGTGCCAGTAGTATTAGCCTTCCCCCCACCTACGAGCAGTACTTC.